Sequencing of this T cell receptor (beta chain) was carried out in a study of blood T cell repertoires in COVID-19. On the study more broadly: Spain, Italy and the United States supplied samples that represented acute and convalescent COVID-19. The cDNA or gDNA used as material had been derived from T cells, B-cell-depleted T cells, or PBMCs.

Per the original methods: Estimation of nucleated cell counts relied on the amplification of reference gene primers. Some clones are missing from TCRdb's copy, which holds only in-frame ones; the method was immunoSEQ multiplex PCR. The V and J calls and the clone size are those of that table, but D and trimming were determined from the DNA. The data hold about 62,000 clones, with roughly 88% observed a single time. This CDR3 contains 15 residues. CDR1 KGHSH and CDR2 LQKENI come from the germline V gene. Trimming removed 3 bases from V and 5 bases from J; junction bases left unmatched: 9. Sequencing was performed on peripheral blood. V and J are TRBV18 and TRBJ1-2; TRBD1 agrees at 7 bases. This receptor was obtained from a woman aged 55-75 years with acute or convalescent COVID-19. CDR3 nucleotide sequence: TGTGCCAGCTCACCGACAGGGAAGAAGGAGTATGGCTACACCTTC. The encoded protein is CASSPTGKKEYGYTF.